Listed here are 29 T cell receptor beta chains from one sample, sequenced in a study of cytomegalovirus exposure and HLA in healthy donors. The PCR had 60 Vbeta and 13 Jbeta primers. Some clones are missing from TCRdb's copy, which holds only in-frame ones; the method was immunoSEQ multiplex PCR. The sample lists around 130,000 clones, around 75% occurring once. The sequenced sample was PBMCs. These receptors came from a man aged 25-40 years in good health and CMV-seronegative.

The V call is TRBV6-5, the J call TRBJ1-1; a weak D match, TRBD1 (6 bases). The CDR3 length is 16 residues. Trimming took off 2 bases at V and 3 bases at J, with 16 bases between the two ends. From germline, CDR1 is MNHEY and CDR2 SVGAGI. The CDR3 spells CASSYNPRGLDTEAFF. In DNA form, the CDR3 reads TGTGCCAGCAGTTACAACCCCAGGGGTTTGGACACTGAAGCTTTCTTT.

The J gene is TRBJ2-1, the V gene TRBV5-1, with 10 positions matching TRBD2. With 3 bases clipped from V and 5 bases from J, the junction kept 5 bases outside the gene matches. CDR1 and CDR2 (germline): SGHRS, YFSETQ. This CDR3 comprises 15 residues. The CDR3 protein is CASSSGLAANNEQFF. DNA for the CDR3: TGCGCCAGCAGCTCAGGACTAGCGGCGAACAATGAGCAGTTCTTC.

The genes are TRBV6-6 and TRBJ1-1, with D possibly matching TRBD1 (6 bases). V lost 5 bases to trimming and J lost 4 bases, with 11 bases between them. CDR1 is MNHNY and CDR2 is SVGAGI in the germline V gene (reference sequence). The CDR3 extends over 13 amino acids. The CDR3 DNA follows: TGTGCCAGCAGTCCAGGGGAAGGCACTGAAGCTTTCTTT. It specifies CASSPGEGTEAFF.

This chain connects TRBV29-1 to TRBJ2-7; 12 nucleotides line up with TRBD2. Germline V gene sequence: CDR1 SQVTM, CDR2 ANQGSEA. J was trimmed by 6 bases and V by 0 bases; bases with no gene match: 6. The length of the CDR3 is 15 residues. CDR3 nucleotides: TGCAGCGTTGAAGACGCTAGCGGGAGGGCACCCGAGCAGTACTTC. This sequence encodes CSVEDASGRAPEQYF.

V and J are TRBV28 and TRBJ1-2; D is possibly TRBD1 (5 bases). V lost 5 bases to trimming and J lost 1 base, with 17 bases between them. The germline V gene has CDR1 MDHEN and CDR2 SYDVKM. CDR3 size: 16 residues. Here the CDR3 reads CASSPGHLGFNYGYTF. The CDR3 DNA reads TGTGCCAGCAGTCCCGGACACCTGGGTTTTAACTATGGCTACACCTTC.

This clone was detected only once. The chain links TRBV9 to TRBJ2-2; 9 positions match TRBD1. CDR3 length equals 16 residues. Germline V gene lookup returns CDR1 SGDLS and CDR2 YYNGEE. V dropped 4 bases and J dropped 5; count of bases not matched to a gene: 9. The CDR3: CASSFSGTGLTGELFF. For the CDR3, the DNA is TGTGCCAGCAGCTTCTCCGGGACAGGGCTTACCGGGGAGCTGTTTTTT.

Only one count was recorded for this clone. In nucleotides, the CDR3 is TGTGCCTGCTCCGGACTAGCGGGGAGACCCCCCGCCTACGAGCAGTACTTC. Protein: CACSGLAGRPPAYEQYF. The chain carries TRBV30 and TRBJ2-7; 12 nucleotides agree with TRBD2. The CDR3 is 17 amino acids. With 6 bases clipped from V and 2 bases from J, the junction kept 14 bases outside the gene matches. Germline CDR1 is GTSNPN and CDR2 is SVGIG (reference sequence).

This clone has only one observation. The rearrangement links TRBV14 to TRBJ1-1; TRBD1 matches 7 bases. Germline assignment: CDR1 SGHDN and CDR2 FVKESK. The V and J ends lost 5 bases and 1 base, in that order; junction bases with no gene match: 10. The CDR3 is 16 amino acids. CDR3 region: CASSFTGDWRNTEAFF. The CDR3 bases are TGTGCCAGCAGCTTCACAGGGGATTGGCGGAACACTGAAGCTTTCTTT.

This chain's CDR3 is CASSGGTGDTQYF. Here the CDR3 DNA reads TGTGCCAGCAGTGGGGGTACGGGGGATACGCAGTATTTT. J is TRBJ2-3 and V is TRBV6-4; a possible D gene is TRBD2 (5 bases). Trimming removed 4 bases from V and 6 bases from J, with 11 bases in between. The CDR3 is 13 residues long. Per germline, CDR1 MRHNA and CDR2 SNTAGT.

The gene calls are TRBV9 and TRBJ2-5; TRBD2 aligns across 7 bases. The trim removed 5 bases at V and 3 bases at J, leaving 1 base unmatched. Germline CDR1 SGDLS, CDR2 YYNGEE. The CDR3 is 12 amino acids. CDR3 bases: TGTGCCAGCAGTGCGGGAGAAGAGACCCAGTACTTC. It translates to CASSAGEETQYF. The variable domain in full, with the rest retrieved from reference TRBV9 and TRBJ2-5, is DSGVTQTPKHLITATGQRVTLRCSPRSGDLSVYWYQQSLDQGLQFLIQYYNGEERAKGNILERFSAQQFPDLHSELNLSSLELGDSALYFCASSAGEETQYFGPGTRLLVL.

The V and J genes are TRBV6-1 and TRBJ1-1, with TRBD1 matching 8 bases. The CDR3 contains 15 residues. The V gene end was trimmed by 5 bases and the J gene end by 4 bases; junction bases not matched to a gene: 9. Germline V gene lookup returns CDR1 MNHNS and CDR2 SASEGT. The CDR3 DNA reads TGTGCCAGCAGTTCTCAGGGGGCGAGAAGCACTGAAGCTTTCTTT. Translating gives CASSSQGARSTEAFF.

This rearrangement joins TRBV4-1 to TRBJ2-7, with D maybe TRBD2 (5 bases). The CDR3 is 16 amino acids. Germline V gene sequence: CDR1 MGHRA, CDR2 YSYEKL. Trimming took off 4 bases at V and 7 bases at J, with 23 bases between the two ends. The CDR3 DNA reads TGCGCCAGCAGCCCCTATTCGCCTGAGGGATTGGGAGAGCAGTACTTC. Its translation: CASSPYSPEGLGEQYF.

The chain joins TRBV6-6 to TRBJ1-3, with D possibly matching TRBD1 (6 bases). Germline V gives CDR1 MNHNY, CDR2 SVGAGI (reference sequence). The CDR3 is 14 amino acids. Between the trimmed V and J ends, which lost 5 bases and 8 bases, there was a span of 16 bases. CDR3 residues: CASSQNRVGDTIYF. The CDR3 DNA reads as TGTGCCAGCAGTCAAAACAGGGTTGGGGACACCATATATTTT.

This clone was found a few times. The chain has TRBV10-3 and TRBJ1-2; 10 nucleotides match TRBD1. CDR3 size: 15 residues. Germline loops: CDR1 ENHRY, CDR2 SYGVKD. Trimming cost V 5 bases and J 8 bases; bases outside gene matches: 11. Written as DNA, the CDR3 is TGTGCCATCAGTCAAATCGGGACAGGGGTAGGGGGCTACACCTTC. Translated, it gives CAISQIGTGVGGYTF.

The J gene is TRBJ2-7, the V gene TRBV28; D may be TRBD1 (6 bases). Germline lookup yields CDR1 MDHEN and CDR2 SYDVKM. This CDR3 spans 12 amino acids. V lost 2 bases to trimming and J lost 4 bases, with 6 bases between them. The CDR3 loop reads CASSLTGYEQYF. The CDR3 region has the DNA TGTGCCAGCAGTTTAACAGGGTACGAGCAGTACTTC. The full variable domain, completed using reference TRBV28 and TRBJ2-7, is DVKVTQSSRYLVKRTGEKVFLECVQDMDHENMFWYRQDPGLGLRLIYFSYDVKMKEKGDIPEGYSVSREKKERFSLILESASTNQTSMYLCASSLTGYEQYFGPGTRLTVT.

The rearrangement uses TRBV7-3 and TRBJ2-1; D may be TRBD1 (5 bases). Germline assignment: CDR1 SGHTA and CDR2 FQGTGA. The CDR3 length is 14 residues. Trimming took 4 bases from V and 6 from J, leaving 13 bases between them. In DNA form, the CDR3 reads TGTGCCAGCAGCTCACGGCAGGGCGGCAATGAGCAGTTCTTC. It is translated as CASSSRQGGNEQFF.

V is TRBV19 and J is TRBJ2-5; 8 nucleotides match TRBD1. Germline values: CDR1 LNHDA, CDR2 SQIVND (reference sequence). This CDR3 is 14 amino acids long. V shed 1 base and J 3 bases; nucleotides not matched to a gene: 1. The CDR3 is CASSIGTGKETQYF. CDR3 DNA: TGTGCCAGTAGTATAGGGACAGGGAAAGAGACCCAGTACTTC. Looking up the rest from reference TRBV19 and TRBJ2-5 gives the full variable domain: DGGITQSPKYLFRKEGQNVTLSCEQNLNHDAMYWYRQDPGQGLRLIYYSQIVNDFQKGDIAEGYSVSREKKESFPLTVTSAQKNPTAFYLCASSIGTGKETQYFGPGTRLLVL.

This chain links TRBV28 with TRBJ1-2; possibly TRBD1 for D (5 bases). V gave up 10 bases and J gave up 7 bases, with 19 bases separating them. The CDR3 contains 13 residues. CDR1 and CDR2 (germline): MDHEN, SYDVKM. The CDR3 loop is CAILSSPRGGYTF. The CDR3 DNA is TGTGCCATCCTGAGCTCACCTAGGGGTGGCTACACCTTC.

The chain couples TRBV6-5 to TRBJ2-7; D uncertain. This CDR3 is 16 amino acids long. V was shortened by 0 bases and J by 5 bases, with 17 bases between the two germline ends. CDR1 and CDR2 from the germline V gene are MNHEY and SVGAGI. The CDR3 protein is CASSYSNYLYRDEQYF. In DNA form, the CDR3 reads TGTGCCAGCAGTTACTCGAATTATTTATATAGAGACGAGCAGTACTTC.

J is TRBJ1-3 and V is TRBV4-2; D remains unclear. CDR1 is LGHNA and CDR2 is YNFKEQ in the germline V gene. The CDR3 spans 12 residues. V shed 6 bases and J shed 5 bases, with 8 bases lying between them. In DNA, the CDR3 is TGTGCCAGCAGTTGGGAGAGAAACACCATATATTTT. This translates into CASSWERNTIYF.

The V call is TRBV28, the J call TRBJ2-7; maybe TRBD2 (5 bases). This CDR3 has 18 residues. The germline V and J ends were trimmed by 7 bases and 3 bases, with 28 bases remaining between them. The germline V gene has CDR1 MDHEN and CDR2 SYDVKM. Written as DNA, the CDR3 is TGTGCCAGCACTACGGTAGGGAGCGAGAAATCCTCGAACTACGAGCAGTACTTC. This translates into CASTTVGSEKSSNYEQYF. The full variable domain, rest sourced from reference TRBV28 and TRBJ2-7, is DVKVTQSSRYLVKRTGEKVFLECVQDMDHENMFWYRQDPGLGLRLIYFSYDVKMKEKGDIPEGYSVSREKKERFSLILESASTNQTSMYLCASTTVGSEKSSNYEQYFGPGTRLTVT.

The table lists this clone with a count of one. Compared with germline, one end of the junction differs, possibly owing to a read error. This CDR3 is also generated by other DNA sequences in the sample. CDR3 in DNA: TGTGCCAGCAGTCTAGCGGGAGTTCAAGAAACCCAGTACTTC. As protein: CASSLAGVQETQYF. The chain links TRBV25-1 to TRBJ2-5; 10 bases line up with TRBD2. The CDR3 loop spans 14 amino acids. Germline CDR1 reads MGHDK; CDR2 reads SYGVNS.

DNA of the CDR3: TGCGCCAGCAGCCAAAGTAGGGGGGGCGGTTTTACAGATACGCAGTATTTT. It specifies CASSQSRGGGFTDTQYF. The V gene is TRBV4-1, the J gene TRBJ2-3; TRBD2 might be the D (7 bases). From germline, CDR1 is MGHRA and CDR2 YSYEKL. Trimming removed 2 bases at V and 3 bases at J, with 18 bases between. This CDR3 is 17 amino acids long.

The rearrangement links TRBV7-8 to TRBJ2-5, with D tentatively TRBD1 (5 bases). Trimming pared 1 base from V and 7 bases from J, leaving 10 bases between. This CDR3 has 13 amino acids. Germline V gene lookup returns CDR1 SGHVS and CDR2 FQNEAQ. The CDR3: CASSLVDIGTQYF. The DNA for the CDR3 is TGTGCCAGCAGCTTAGTGGACATAGGGACCCAGTACTTC.

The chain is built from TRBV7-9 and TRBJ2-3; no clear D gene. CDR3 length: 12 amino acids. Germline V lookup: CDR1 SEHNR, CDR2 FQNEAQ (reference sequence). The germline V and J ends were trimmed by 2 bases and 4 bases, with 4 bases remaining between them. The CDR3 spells CASSLYSDTQYF. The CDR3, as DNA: TGTGCCAGCAGCTTATATTCAGATACGCAGTATTTT.

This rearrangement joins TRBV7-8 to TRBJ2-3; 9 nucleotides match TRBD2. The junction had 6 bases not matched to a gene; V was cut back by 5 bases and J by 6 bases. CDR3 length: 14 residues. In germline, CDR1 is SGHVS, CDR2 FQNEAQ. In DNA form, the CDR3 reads TGTGCCAGCAGCCCTAGCGGGAACGCTGATACGCAGTATTTT. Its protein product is CASSPSGNADTQYF.

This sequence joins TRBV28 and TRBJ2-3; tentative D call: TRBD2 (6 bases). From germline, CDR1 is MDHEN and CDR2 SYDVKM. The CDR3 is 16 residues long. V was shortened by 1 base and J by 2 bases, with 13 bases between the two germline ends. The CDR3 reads CASSLYLGGDTDTQYF. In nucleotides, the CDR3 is TGTGCCAGCAGTTTATACTTAGGAGGGGACACAGATACGCAGTATTTT.

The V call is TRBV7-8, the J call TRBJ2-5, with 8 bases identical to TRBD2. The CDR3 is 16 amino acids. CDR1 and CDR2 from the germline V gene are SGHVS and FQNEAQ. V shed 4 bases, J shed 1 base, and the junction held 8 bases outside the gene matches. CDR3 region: CASSSTSGSLQETQYF. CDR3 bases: TGTGCCAGCAGCTCCACTAGCGGCAGTCTCCAAGAGACCCAGTACTTC.

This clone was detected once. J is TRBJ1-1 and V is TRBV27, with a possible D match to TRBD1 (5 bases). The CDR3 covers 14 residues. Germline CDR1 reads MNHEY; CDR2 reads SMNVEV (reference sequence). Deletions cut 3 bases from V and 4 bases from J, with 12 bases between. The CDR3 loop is CASSFVGGGTEAFF. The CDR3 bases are TGTGCCAGCAGTTTTGTGGGGGGAGGCACTGAAGCTTTCTTT.